This passage covers 12 T cell receptor beta chains from one sample sequenced in a study of T cells after yellow fever vaccination. TCRdb used MiXCR to reprocess the 5' RACE reads, holding one entry per CDR3 protein. The sample lists around 300,000 distinct CDR3 sequences, over 4% seen once, with just under 25% in the top ten. This material consisted of PBMCs, taken 5 days after the yellow fever booster vaccination. The receptors shown here come from a man in his late teens or twenties who received the YFV17D yellow fever vaccine.

V gene TRBV12-3 or TRBV12-4 combines with J gene TRBJ1-2, with a possible D match to TRBD1 (6 bases). V was trimmed by 5 bases and J by 6 bases, leaving 19 bases between them. CDR3 length: 15 amino acids. The CDR3 nucleotides are TGTGCCAGCAGTCCGTCGTGGGGGGCGCTTGATGGCTACACCTTC. Translated: CASSPSWGALDGYTF.

Ten or more counts support this clonotype. Here the CDR3 reads CASSEGPLSEQYV. The CDR3 nucleotides read TGTGCCAGCAGTGAAGGCCCCCTTTCCGAGCAGTACGTC. The chain combines TRBV7-2 with TRBJ2-7; D remains ambiguous. Germline V CDR1 and CDR2: SGHTA, FQGNSA. CDR3 length: 13 residues. The V end was cut by 6 bases, the J end by 6 bases, with 15 bases between.

V and J are TRBV5-1 and TRBJ1-4, with D uncertain. V was shortened by 5 bases and J by 1 base, with 9 bases between the two germline ends. The V gene's germline CDR1 is SGHRS and CDR2 YFSETQ. This CDR3 is built from 14 residues. DNA for the CDR3: TGCGCCAGCAGGGAGGGCAGAACTAATGAAAAACTGTTTTTT. Encoded protein: CASREGRTNEKLFF.

The chain combines TRBV6-5 with TRBJ2-3; TRBD2 agrees at 8 bases. J lost 6 bases, V lost 0 bases, and 2 bases had no gene match. The germline V gene encodes CDR1 MNHEY and CDR2 SVGAGI. This CDR3 contains 14 residues. The CDR3: CASSYSSGVDTQYF. CDR3 nucleotide sequence: TGTGCCAGCAGTTACTCTAGCGGGGTCGATACGCAGTATTTT.

This clonotype was observed a few times. The CDR3 coding sequence is TGTGCCAGCAGCTTAAATGCGGGACCGCTCACAGATACGCAGTATTTT. Its protein is CASSLNAGPLTDTQYF. This chain links TRBV11-1 with TRBJ2-3; TRBD2 might be the D (6 bases). V gave up 2 bases and J gave up 2 bases, with 14 bases separating them. The CDR3 is made up of 16 amino acids. Germline assignment: CDR1 SGHAT and CDR2 FQDESV (reference sequence).

Only a few counts were recorded for this clonotype. This sequence joins TRBV12-3 or TRBV12-4 and TRBJ2-2, with D tentatively TRBD1 or TRBD2 (5 bases each). This CDR3 has 16 amino acids. Trimming removed 5 bases at V and 9 bases at J, with 22 bases between. The DNA for the CDR3 is TGTGCCAGCAGTCCAAGAGTCGTGGGGGATCAAAGGGAGCTGTTTTTT. It yields the protein CASSPRVVGDQRELFF.

This chain uses TRBV6-5 with TRBJ2-3; 10 bases match TRBD1. With 6 bases clipped from V and 2 bases from J, the junction kept 5 bases outside the gene matches. This CDR3 has 15 residues. CDR1 and CDR2 from the germline V gene are MNHEY and SVGAGI. CDR3: CASSDRGRATDTQYF. CDR3 DNA sequence: TGTGCCAGCAGCGACAGGGGGCGCGCCACAGATACGCAGTATTTT.

In its sample, this clonotype was seen a few times. The rearrangement uses TRBV7-2 and TRBJ1-6, with D possibly being TRBD1 (6 bases). Germline assignment: CDR1 SGHTA and CDR2 FQGNSA. V was trimmed by 5 bases and J by 9 bases, leaving 14 bases between them. CDR3 length: 14 residues. CDR3 loop: CASSKGRGASPLHF. The CDR3 DNA sequence: TGTGCCAGCAGCAAAGGACGGGGGGCTTCACCCCTCCACTTT.

This clonotype appeared many times. The chain carries TRBV5-1 and TRBJ2-1; unclear D gene. CDR3 length: 11 residues. CDR1 is SGHRS and CDR2 is YFSETQ in the germline V gene. Trimming stripped 5 bases from V and 6 bases from J, with 6 bases between. CDR3 DNA sequence: TGCGCCAGCAGTTACACCAATGAGCAGTTCTTC. Protein product: CASSYTNEQFF.

A few counts support this clonotype. This chain joins TRBV6-6 and TRBJ1-1, with 7 bases aligning to TRBD1. After removal of 0 bases from V and 5 bases from J, the junction contained 12 bases not matched to a gene. CDR1 is MNHNY, CDR2 SVGAGI, per germline (reference sequence). The CDR3 runs 17 residues. CDR3 sequence: CASSYSNRGLWSTEAFF. The CDR3 DNA reads TGTGCCAGCAGTTACTCGAACAGGGGACTCTGGTCTACTGAAGCTTTCTTT.

The chain uses TRBV11-2 and TRBJ2-4; D unresolved. The CDR3 is 11 residues long. The germline CDR1 and CDR2 sequences are SGHAT and FQNNGV. V lost 4 bases to trimming and J lost 13 bases, with 11 bases between them. In DNA, the CDR3 is TGTGCCAGCAGCTCCGAGAAGGGCCAGTACTTC. Its translation is CASSSEKGQYF.

This chain uses TRBV7-8 with TRBJ1-5; 9 bases align to TRBD1. Trimming at V came to 8 bases and at J to 1 base, leaving 3 bases not matched to a gene. CDR3 length equals 14 residues. CDR1 SGHVS and CDR2 FQNEAQ come from the germline V gene. The CDR3 reads CASGGQGSNQPQHF. CDR3 coding DNA: TGTGCCAGCGGCGGACAGGGGAGCAATCAGCCCCAGCATTTT.